These 11 T cell receptor beta chains were sequenced from one sample in a study of blood T cell repertoires in COVID-19. The method was immunoSEQ multiplex PCR; TCRdb's version includes in-frame clones alone and lacks a portion of them. The sample has more than 200,000 clones; 82% are singletons. Sequencing was performed on peripheral blood. The receptors shown here come from a woman of 80 years or more with COVID-19, enrolled during active disease.

The chain links TRBV5-1 to TRBJ1-1; tentatively, D is TRBD1 (5 bases). Germline CDR1 reads SGHRS; CDR2 reads YFSETQ. The CDR3 runs to 14 residues. Trimming left V 7 bases short and J 2 bases short, with 15 bases between. The CDR3 loop reads CASSNRDYNTEAFF. In DNA form, the CDR3 reads TGCGCCAGCTCGAATAGGGACTATAACACTGAAGCTTTCTTT. Based on the CDR3 plus reference TRBV5-1 and TRBJ1-1, the full variable domain is KAGVTQTPRYLIKTRGQQVTLSCSPISGHRSVSWYQQTPGQGLQFLFEYFSETQRNKGNFPGRFSGRQFSNSRSEMNVSTLELGDSALYLCASSNRDYNTEAFFGQGTRLTVV.

The V call is TRBV6-1, the J call TRBJ2-5; D is possibly TRBD1 (6 bases). Trimming left V 1 base short and J 5 bases short, with 11 bases between. The CDR3 consists of 14 residues. From germline, CDR1 is MNHNS and CDR2 SASEGT. This chain's CDR3 is CASSEDRVLETQYF. The CDR3, as DNA: TGTGCCAGCAGTGAAGACAGGGTATTGGAGACCCAGTACTTC.

The chain couples TRBV30 to TRBJ1-1; D is perhaps TRBD1 (6 bases). V lost 0 bases to trimming and J lost 8 bases, with 13 bases between them. The CDR3 loop spans 13 amino acids. Germline V CDR1 and CDR2: GTSNPN, SVGIG (reference sequence). The CDR3 region has the DNA TGTGCCTGGAGTGTACGGCGGGGGCAAGAAGCTTTCTTT. Protein: CAWSVRRGQEAFF.

The chain has TRBV11-2 and TRBJ2-2, with 7 positions matching TRBD1. V dropped 6 bases and J dropped 4; count of bases not matched to a gene: 2. Germline V gene lookup returns CDR1 SGHAT and CDR2 FQNNGV. The CDR3 spans 13 residues. CDR3 sequence (DNA): TGTGCCAGCAGACGACAGGGCACCGGGGAGCTGTTTTTT. Translation gives CASRRQGTGELFF.

This clone was found a few times. The chain employs TRBV9 and TRBJ2-2; TRBD2 agrees at 10 bases. V lost 4 bases, J lost 7 bases, and 7 bases stayed unmatched. The germline CDR1 and CDR2 sequences are SGDLS and YYNGEE. The CDR3 has 15 residues. The chain's CDR3 is CASSPSGRGNGELFF. CDR3 nucleotide sequence: TGTGCCAGCAGCCCTAGCGGGAGAGGGAACGGGGAGCTGTTTTTT. The variable domain in full, with the rest retrieved from reference TRBV9 and TRBJ2-2, is DSGVTQTPKHLITATGQRVTLRCSPRSGDLSVYWYQQSLDQGLQFLIQYYNGEERAKGNILERFSAQQFPDLHSELNLSSLELGDSALYFCASSPSGRGNGELFFGEGSRLTVL.

This sequence joins TRBV2 and TRBJ2-5; D not certain. The length of the CDR3 is 13 residues. CDR1 is SNHLY, CDR2 FYNNEI, per germline. The V end was cut by 3 bases, the J end by 4 bases, with 9 bases between. This CDR3 is CASSDRLTETQYF. CDR3 nucleotide sequence: TGTGCCAGCAGTGACAGACTGACAGAGACCCAGTACTTC.

This rearrangement joins TRBV6-2 or TRBV6-3 to TRBJ2-7; TRBD1 aligns across 10 bases. Germline V lookup: CDR1 MNHEY, CDR2 SVGEGT. CDR3 length: 13 residues. V shed 5 bases, J shed 7 bases, and the junction held 5 bases outside the gene matches. In nucleotides, the CDR3 is TGTGCCAGCAGTCAGGGGACAGGGGCAGAGCAGTACTTC. Its protein product is CASSQGTGAEQYF.

This clone was observed a single time. The chain combines TRBV16 with TRBJ1-2; D uncertain. This CDR3 has 13 residues. Germline CDR1 reads KGHSY; CDR2 reads FQNENV. Between the trimmed V and J ends, which lost 1 base and 6 bases, there was a span of 9 bases. This chain's CDR3 is CASSQLIRNGYTF. CDR3 nucleotide sequence: TGTGCCAGCAGCCAATTGATCAGGAATGGCTACACCTTC.

The chain is built from TRBV9 and TRBJ2-5; D might be TRBD2 (6 bases). The CDR3 spans 15 residues. The V and J ends lost 3 bases and 3 bases respectively, with 15 bases between them. Per germline, CDR1 SGDLS and CDR2 YYNGEE. The CDR3 loop reads CASSGSLGGEETQYF. Here the CDR3 DNA reads TGTGCCAGCAGCGGCTCCTTAGGAGGGGAAGAGACCCAGTACTTC.

The chain joins TRBV6-2 or TRBV6-3 to TRBJ2-3; 9 bases agree with TRBD2. Trimming took 6 bases from V and 0 from J; bases not matched to a gene: 4. The CDR3 contains 15 residues. In germline, CDR1 is MNHEY, CDR2 SVGEGT. CDR3: CASSRLAASTDTQYF. For the CDR3, the DNA is TGTGCCAGCAGCAGACTAGCGGCTAGCACAGATACGCAGTATTTT.

This chain links TRBV19 with TRBJ1-1; D perhaps matches TRBD1 (5 bases). Germline V gene data show CDR1 as LNHDA and CDR2 as SQIVND (reference sequence). V was trimmed by 2 bases and J by 4 bases, leaving 8 bases between them. This CDR3 is built from 13 residues. CDR3: CASSITGGTEAFF. CDR3 nucleotide sequence: TGTGCCAGTAGTATAACGGGGGGCACTGAAGCTTTCTTT. The variable domain in full, completed from reference TRBV19 and TRBJ1-1, reads DGGITQSPKYLFRKEGQNVTLSCEQNLNHDAMYWYRQDPGQGLRLIYYSQIVNDFQKGDIAEGYSVSREKKESFPLTVTSAQKNPTAFYLCASSITGGTEAFFGQGTRLTVV.